The source of this TCR beta chain is a study of CD8 T cells in Susac syndrome. The authors reverse transcribed roughly 0.45 to 1 ug RNA with random hexamers. A multiplex approach, immunoSEQ multiplex PCR, amplified TCR beta CDR3 across 54 Vbeta and 13 Jbeta. Using its own MiXCR run on the immunoSEQ multiplex PCR reads, TCRdb lists one record per CDR3 protein. This sample has around 200,000 distinct CDR3 sequences, with roughly 94% found just once. Sequencing of TCR beta, carried out with a high-throughput approach, was applied to CD8+ and CD4+ T cells from the blood. Stable or active relapsing-remitting multiple sclerosis, untreated and meeting revised McDonald criteria, defined the controls. The CD8+ and CD4+ T cells were negatively isolated, with the TEMRA cells enriched by FACS. CDR3 length equals 14 residues. Germline CDR1 is KGHSH and CDR2 is LQKENI. Trimming left V 0 bases short and J 4 bases short, with 8 bases between.

This chain uses TRBV18 with TRBJ2-3; unclear D gene. The clonotype originates from a human donor with multiple sclerosis. Sequenced sample: CD4+ T cells from PBMCs. For the CDR3, the DNA is TGTGCCAGCTCACCACCGCCGAACGCAGATACGCAGTATTTT. It is translated as CASSPPPNADTQYF.